This TCR beta chain originates from a study of shared clonotypes between healthy human individuals. Overall study results and limits: Between a few donors, naive CD4 clonotypes were shared at a level of around 4.8%. The study drew on few donors, limiting represented genetic and exposure-history diversity.

Healthy and HIV-negative, the adult donors had no recent acute infections or vaccinations. About this clone itself: Its specificity is unknown.

In the original processing: Filtering differed because ImmunoSEQ produced junction-only sequences that carried no quality scores. Libraries were prepared by immunoSEQ multiplex PCR; TCRdb keeps only in-frame clonotypes and omits some of them. The V and J calls and the clone size are those of that table, but D and trimming were determined from the DNA. The sample yields about 990,000 clones, approximately 78% seen once. The CDR3 consists of 15 residues. Germline lookup yields CDR1 LGHNA and CDR2 YNFKEQ. The V end lost 0 bases, the J end lost 3 bases, and 10 bases lay between the germline ends. The sequenced material came from memory CD4+ T cells from PBMCs. Subset described: CD45RA-negative fraction. The V gene is TRBV4-2, the J gene TRBJ2-3, with no clear D. The clonotype originates from a man aged 18 to 30 in good health. Some clones in this sample may be carry-over from other donors' samples. CDR3 loop: CASSQEFGATDTQYF. Here the CDR3 DNA reads TGTGCCAGCAGCCAAGAGTTTGGAGCTACAGATACGCAGTATTTT.